This entry features one TCR beta chain sequence. Its target is unknown. Researchers reported that TCR beta cDNA libraries carried unique molecular identifiers. T cells numbering roughly 1 to 11 million yielded cDNA molecules that totaled roughly 500,000. TCRdb re-analysed the PCR reads in MiXCR, keeping a single row per CDR3 protein. This sample yields hundreds of thousands of distinct CDR3 sequences, of which about 40% are seen a single time; about 1.5% belongs to the top ten. These data originate in a study of post-analysis software for immune sequencing data. Study summary: Relapsing-remitting, secondary progressive and progressive-relapsing courses of multiple sclerosis were included.

Study results and limitations: Comparison of patients with controls showed roughly five TRBV segments more frequent in patients, TRBV5-6, TRBV5-1 and TRBV20-1 among them. Batch-mates among the samples co-clustered strongly by F measure. Controls' normalized Chao1 diversity significantly exceeded that of multiple sclerosis patients.

Germline V gene lookup returns CDR1 SQVTM and CDR2 ANQGSEA. The CDR3 is 11 amino acids. V lost 4 bases to trimming and J lost 7 bases, with 11 bases between them. Material for sequencing was blood. The sequence was collected from a girl aged 10-17 years with multiple sclerosis. The chain carries TRBV29-1 and TRBJ2-7; a possible D gene is TRBD1 (6 bases). The CDR3 spells CSVAGHREQYF. The CDR3 nucleotides are TGCAGCGTTGCGGGACACCGAGAGCAGTACTTC.